Reported below is one T cell receptor (beta chain). These data come from a study of blood T cell repertoires in COVID-19. Looking at the study overall: Material from acute and convalescent COVID-19 was sourced from the United States, Italy and Spain. Nucleic acid was either cDNA or gDNA, and it came from T cells, B-cell-depleted T cells, or PBMCs.

Source study methods: Using reference gene primer amplification, nucleated cell counts were estimated. The data were produced by immunoSEQ multiplex PCR, yet TCRdb's version contains in-frame clones alone and is incomplete. Clone size and V and J calls were adopted from that table, with D and trimming inferred from the DNA. The sample lists 57,000 or so clones; approximately 91% were seen once. J was trimmed by 6 bases and V by 0 bases; bases with no gene match: 4. CDR1 is SNHLY, CDR2 FYNNEI, per germline. The CDR3 runs 16 residues. The V and J genes are TRBV2 and TRBJ2-1; the match to TRBD2 covers 11 bases. Sequenced material: peripheral blood. This TCR was recovered from a woman between 50 and 59 years old with active or convalescent COVID-19. The CDR3 nucleotides are TGTGCCAGCAGTGAAGCCCTAGCGGGAGGAGGCAATGAGCAGTTCTTC. Its protein is CASSEALAGGGNEQFF.